This TCR beta chain stems from a study of CD8 T cells in ankylosing spondylitis. Study results and limitations: Within peripheral blood, clones linked to disease were CD8+ and relatively rare.

Quantitative barcoded 5'-RACE was used to prepare TCR beta libraries. MiXCR, applied by TCRdb to the 5' RACE reads, yields one record per CDR3 protein. Of 300,000 to 400,000 distinct CDR3 sequences in the sample, roughly 22% were seen once. This clonotype was detected a few times. The target antigen is unknown. Germline V lookup: CDR1 SEHNR, CDR2 FQNEAQ (reference sequence). The CDR3 consists of 13 residues. The V end lost 5 bases, the J end lost 5 bases, and 12 bases lay between the germline ends. This TCR was sampled from a male donor with ankylosing spondylitis or in good health (not recorded which). The chain joins TRBV7-9 to TRBJ2-5; D not certain. Sequencing was carried out using blood, either unsorted or a sorted T cell fraction (not recorded which). As DNA, the CDR3 is TGTGCCAGCAGCCCCCGTTCGAGCGAGACCCAGTACTTC. Its protein product is CASSPRSSETQYF.